This T cell receptor beta chain was recorded in a study of CD4 T cells in relation to SARS-CoV-2 and coronaviruses. About the study: After roughly 11 days of antigen culture, PBMC TCR beta CDR3s were sequenced.

The table lists this clone with a few counts. The antigen is unknown. Only in-frame clones appear in the TCRdb table, and some are missing; sequencing was by immunoSEQ multiplex PCR. The sample lists roughly 21,000 clones; around three quarters were seen once. From germline, CDR1 is LNHNV and CDR2 YYDKDF (reference sequence). V was shortened by 5 bases and J by 0 bases, with 20 bases between the two germline ends. The CDR3 length is 18 residues. Before the COVID-19 pandemic, during about 2011-2019, CD4+ T cells were taken from unexposed donors. CD4+ T cells were isolated from the cells after around 10 days of culture. Unexposed-donor CD4+ T cells were probed with SARS-CoV-2 S/N and four cold-coronavirus spikes, cells permitting.

The TCR was taken from a human donor in good health. V and J are TRBV15 and TRBJ1-5; D is undetermined. The sequencing sample was made of CD4+ T cells from PBMCs, cultured in vitro. In DNA, the CDR3 is TGTGCCACCAGCCGCCCGTATCGACGGCAATATAGCAATCAGCCCCAGCATTTT. Translation: CATSRPYRRQYSNQPQHF.